The entry below describes one TCR beta chain. These data originate in a study of blood T cell repertoires in COVID-19. At the level of the study: Acute and convalescent COVID-19 samples came from the United States, Italy and Spain. From T cells, B-cell-depleted T cells, or PBMCs came the material, which was cDNA or gDNA.

In the authors' workflow: Estimates of nucleated cell counts were drawn from the amplification of reference gene primers. Measured with immunoSEQ multiplex PCR; TCRdb has only the in-frame clones, and not every one. V, J and clone size are taken as reported in that table, and D and trimming were inferred from the DNA itself. The sample includes about 180,000 clones, about 80% of them seen just once. Germline CDR1 and CDR2: SGHAT and FQDESV (reference sequence). This CDR3 spans 15 amino acids. V shed 5 bases, J shed 5 bases, and the junction held 11 bases outside the gene matches. The sequenced sample consisted of peripheral blood. The clonotype originates from a man aged 65 to 79 with active or convalescent COVID-19. This chain links TRBV11-1 with TRBJ2-7; 8 nucleotides align to TRBD1. Written as DNA, the CDR3 is TGTGCCAGCAGCACAAGGCAGGGGGCGAGGGACGAGCAGTACTTC. Translation gives CASSTRQGARDEQYF.